This T cell receptor (beta chain) comes out of a study of cytomegalovirus exposure and HLA in healthy donors. Germline lookup yields CDR1 LNHNV and CDR2 YYDKDF (reference sequence). The CDR3 covers 15 residues. J lost 7 bases, V lost 7 bases, and 12 bases had no gene match. Worth noting for this clone: Antigen unknown.

The PCR contained 60 Vbeta and 13 Jbeta primers. Sequencing used immunoSEQ multiplex PCR; TCRdb keeps in-frame clones, though not all of them. The sample lists around 75,000 clones; roughly 74% were seen once. Study conclusions and caveats: What was likely a sequencing artifact was a cluster of highly shared sequence variants. Presence/absence analyses treated sequencing depth as roughly uniform across donors.

The gene calls are TRBV15 and TRBJ1-2; 10 bases are shared with TRBD1. This TCR derives from a man in his forties in good health and CMV-seronegative. What was sequenced was PBMCs. CDR3 nucleotide sequence: TGTGCCACCACCGAGAGGGGGCGGACAGGGGGTGGCTACACCTTC. Translation gives CATTERGRTGGGYTF.